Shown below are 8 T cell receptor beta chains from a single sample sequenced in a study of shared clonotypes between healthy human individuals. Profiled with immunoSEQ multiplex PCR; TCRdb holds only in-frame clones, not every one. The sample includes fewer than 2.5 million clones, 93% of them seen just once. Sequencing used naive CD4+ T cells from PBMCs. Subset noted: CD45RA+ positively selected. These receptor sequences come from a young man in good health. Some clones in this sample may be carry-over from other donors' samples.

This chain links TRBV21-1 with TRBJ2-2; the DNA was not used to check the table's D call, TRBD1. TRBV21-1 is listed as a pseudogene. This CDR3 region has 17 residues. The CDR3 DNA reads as TGTGCCAGCAGCAAAGTTCAAGGGGTCCGCGGCACCGGGGAGCTGTTTTTT. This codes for CASSKVQGVRGTGELFF.

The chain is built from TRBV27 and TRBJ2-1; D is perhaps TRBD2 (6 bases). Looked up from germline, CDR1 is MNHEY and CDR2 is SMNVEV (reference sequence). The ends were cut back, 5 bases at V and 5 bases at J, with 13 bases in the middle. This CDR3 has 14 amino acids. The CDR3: CASSRGLGDNEQFF. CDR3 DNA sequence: TGTGCCAGCAGTCGGGGACTCGGAGACAATGAGCAGTTCTTC.

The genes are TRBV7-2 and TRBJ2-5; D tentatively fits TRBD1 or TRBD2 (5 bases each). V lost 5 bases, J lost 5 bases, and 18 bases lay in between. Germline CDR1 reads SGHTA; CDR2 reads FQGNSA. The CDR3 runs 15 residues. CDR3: CASSPSNYRRETQYF. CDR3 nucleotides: TGTGCCAGCAGCCCAAGTAATTACAGGAGGGAGACCCAGTACTTC.

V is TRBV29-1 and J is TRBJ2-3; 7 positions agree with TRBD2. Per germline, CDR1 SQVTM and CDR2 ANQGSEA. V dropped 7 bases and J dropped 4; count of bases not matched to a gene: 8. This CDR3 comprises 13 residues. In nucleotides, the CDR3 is TGCAGCGGGCGGGAGCCTTCCCCAGATACGCAGTATTTT. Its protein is CSGREPSPDTQYF.

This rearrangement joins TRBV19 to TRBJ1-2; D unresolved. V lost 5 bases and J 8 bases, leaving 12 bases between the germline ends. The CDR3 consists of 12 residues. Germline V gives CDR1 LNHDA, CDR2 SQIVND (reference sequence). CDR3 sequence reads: CASSVRGSGYTF. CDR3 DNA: TGTGCCAGTAGTGTCCGGGGATCCGGCTACACCTTC. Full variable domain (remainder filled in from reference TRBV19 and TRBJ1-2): DGGITQSPKYLFRKEGQNVTLSCEQNLNHDAMYWYRQDPGQGLRLIYYSQIVNDFQKGDIAEGYSVSREKKESFPLTVTSAQKNPTAFYLCASSVRGSGYTFGSGTRLTVV.

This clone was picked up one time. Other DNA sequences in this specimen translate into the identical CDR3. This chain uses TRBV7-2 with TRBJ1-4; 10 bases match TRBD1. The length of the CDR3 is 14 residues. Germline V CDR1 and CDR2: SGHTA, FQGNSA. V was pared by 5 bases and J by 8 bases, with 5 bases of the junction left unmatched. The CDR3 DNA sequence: TGTGCCAGCAGCCTAGGACAGGGGGGAGAAAAACTGTTTTTT. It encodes CASSLGQGGEKLFF.

The CDR3 DNA follows: TGTGCCAGTAGTGTGTATTCGGGATATCAGCCCCAGCATTTT. It translates to CASSVYSGYQPQHF. This chain joins TRBV19 and TRBJ1-5; D gene uncertain. Trimming removed 5 bases from V and 5 bases from J, with 13 bases in between. The CDR3 consists of 14 residues. Germline V gene sequence: CDR1 LNHDA, CDR2 SQIVND (reference sequence).

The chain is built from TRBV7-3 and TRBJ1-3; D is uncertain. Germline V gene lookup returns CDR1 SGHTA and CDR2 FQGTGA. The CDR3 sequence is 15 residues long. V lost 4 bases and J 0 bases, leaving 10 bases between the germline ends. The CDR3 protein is CASSSSPSSGNTIYF. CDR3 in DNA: TGTGCCAGCAGCTCCAGTCCCAGCTCTGGAAACACCATATATTTT.